The 30 T cell receptor beta chains in this list originate from one sample, sequenced in a study of T-cell reconstitution after alpha-beta-depleted transplantation in children. Researchers prepared the TCRbeta library using unique molecular identifiers, the study reports. TCRdb analysed the PCR reads with MiXCR anew, one entry per CDR3 protein. The sample has some 520,000 distinct CDR3 sequences; approximately 30% are singletons. The sample was PBMCs from the stem cell graft donor, taken from the stem cell graft. These receptors were collected from a human donor who donated a stem cell graft to a child with aplastic anemia.

V usage is TRBV20-1 and J usage is TRBJ1-4; D is unresolved. The V end was cut by 4 bases, the J end by 3 bases, with 12 bases between. Germline CDR1 and CDR2: DFQATT and SNEGSKA (reference sequence). The CDR3 loop spans 14 amino acids. The CDR3 sequence: CSAKEPGANEKLFF. CDR3 nucleotides: TGCAGTGCTAAAGAACCCGGGGCTAATGAAAAACTGTTTTTT.

This clonotype was seen a few times. V and J are TRBV27 and TRBJ1-2; weak D call: TRBD1 (6 bases). CDR1 MNHEY and CDR2 SMNVEV come from the germline V gene (reference sequence). V shed 6 bases and J shed 6 bases, with 8 bases lying between them. CDR3 length: 11 amino acids. For the CDR3, the DNA is TGTGCCAGCAGCCAGGGGAATGGCTACACCTTC. It translates to CASSQGNGYTF.

The chain carries TRBV24-1 and TRBJ2-1, with 9 bases matching TRBD1. The V and J ends lost 7 bases and 6 bases, in that order; junction bases with no gene match: 6. CDR3 length: 14 residues. Per germline, CDR1 KGHDR and CDR2 SFDVKD. In nucleotides, the CDR3 is TGTGCCACCAGGGGACAGGGAAACACCAATGAGCAGTTCTTC. Its protein product is CATRGQGNTNEQFF.

The V call is TRBV6-6, the J call TRBJ1-6, with unresolved D. Trimming took 11 bases from V and 7 from J, leaving 15 bases between them. CDR3 size: 13 residues. CDR1 and CDR2 from the germline V gene are MNHNY and SVGAGI (reference sequence). The CDR3 bases are TGTGCCCGTGCGTGGCCGATGAATTCACCCCTCCACTTT. Protein sequence: CARAWPMNSPLHF.

The genes are TRBV7-2 and TRBJ1-1, with D possibly TRBD1 on 5 matching bases. The length of the CDR3 is 15 residues. Germline loops: CDR1 SGHTA, CDR2 FQGNSA. V shed 5 bases and J shed 4 bases, with 17 bases lying between them. CDR3: CASSPGGGRSTEAFF. CDR3 coding DNA: TGTGCCAGCAGCCCGGGGGGAGGGAGGAGCACTGAAGCTTTCTTT.

This clonotype turned up a few times. The genes are TRBV11-3 and TRBJ2-1, with D possibly matching TRBD1 (6 bases). Trimming took off 4 bases at V and 1 base at J, with 17 bases between the two ends. The CDR3 length is 17 residues. Germline lookup yields CDR1 SGHNT and CDR2 YENEEA. The DNA of the CDR3 is TGTGCCAGCAGCTCACTACAGGGAGAACCATCCTACAATGAGCAGTTCTTC. Protein: CASSSLQGEPSYNEQFF.

Written as DNA, the CDR3 is TGCAGTGCTAGAGGAGGGTACCACAATGAGCAGTTCTTC. Translating it yields CSARGGYHNEQFF. The chain employs TRBV20-1 and TRBJ2-1; the D gene is possibly TRBD2 (5 bases). The germline V and J ends were trimmed by 1 base and 5 bases, with 9 bases remaining between them. Per the germline V gene, CDR1 is DFQATT and CDR2 is SNEGSKA (reference sequence). The CDR3 is made up of 13 amino acids.

This clonotype came up a few times. This rearrangement joins TRBV4-1 to TRBJ2-1, with D perhaps matching TRBD2 (6 bases). The germline V gene encodes CDR1 MGHRA and CDR2 YSYEKL. V lost 5 bases and J lost 10, with 15 bases in between. The CDR3 is made up of 13 amino acids. The CDR3 protein is CASSLGLVEEQFF. The CDR3 DNA sequence: TGCGCCAGCAGCTTGGGACTGGTGGAGGAGCAGTTCTTC.

Only a few counts were recorded for this clonotype. The rearrangement links TRBV5-8 to TRBJ2-3, with D possibly being TRBD2 (7 bases). Trimming took 4 bases from V and 5 from J, leaving 14 bases between them. Germline V gene sequence: CDR1 SGHTS, CDR2 YDEGEE. The CDR3 has 14 residues. The CDR3 loop is CASSLGGAQDTQYF. The CDR3, as DNA: TGTGCCAGCAGCCTGGGGGGGGCACAAGATACGCAGTATTTT.

The rearrangement links TRBV10-1 to TRBJ2-1; the D gene could be TRBD1 or TRBD2 (6 bases each). Trimming pared 4 bases from V and 2 bases from J, leaving 12 bases between. This CDR3 comprises 15 residues. The germline V gene encodes CDR1 WNHNN and CDR2 SYGVQD (reference sequence). CDR3 nucleotide sequence: TGCGCCAGCAGTGCAACGGGGGCTACCTACAATGAGCAGTTCTTC. It translates to CASSATGATYNEQFF.

This clonotype came up a few times. The CDR3 protein is CASSPSAKETQYF. As DNA, the CDR3 is TGTGCCAGCAGCCCGTCGGCCAAAGAGACCCAGTACTTC. This rearrangement joins TRBV12-3 or TRBV12-4 to TRBJ2-5; D gene unclear. The CDR3 extends over 13 amino acids. V lost 6 bases, J lost 3 bases, and 11 bases lay in between.

The genes are TRBV20-1 and TRBJ1-4; D is unresolved. This CDR3 has 13 residues. Germline lookup yields CDR1 DFQATT and CDR2 SNEGSKA (reference sequence). V was shortened by 3 bases and J by 8 bases, with 13 bases between the two germline ends. The chain's CDR3 is CSARHAPGEKLFF. CDR3 nucleotide sequence: TGCAGTGCTAGGCATGCGCCAGGAGAAAAACTGTTTTTT.

The V and J genes are TRBV10-3 and TRBJ1-1; 10 bases map to TRBD1. The J segment lost 1 base and the V segment lost 3 bases, leaving 8 bases of the junction unmatched. Germline V lookup: CDR1 ENHRY, CDR2 SYGVKD. This CDR3 is built from 17 residues. Written as DNA, the CDR3 is TGTGCCATCAGTGATAACCTGGGACAGGGGACGAACACTGAAGCTTTCTTT. Protein product: CAISDNLGQGTNTEAFF.

The chain is built from TRBV6-2 or TRBV6-3 and TRBJ2-7; a weak D match, TRBD2 (5 bases). Trimming pared 2 bases from V and 3 bases from J, leaving 5 bases between. The germline V gene has CDR1 MNHEY and CDR2 SVGEGT. The CDR3 consists of 12 residues. The CDR3 sequence: CASSYEGYEQYF. In nucleotides, the CDR3 is TGTGCCAGCAGTTACGAGGGCTACGAGCAGTACTTC.

The chain has TRBV7-9 and TRBJ2-7, with D perhaps matching TRBD1 or TRBD2 (7 bases each). The CDR3 length is 14 residues. The V gene's germline CDR1 is SEHNR and CDR2 FQNEAQ (reference sequence). Trimming stripped 5 bases from V and 0 bases from J, with 11 bases between. The CDR3 nucleotides are TGTGCCAGCAGCCCAGGGGGGGCCTCCTACGAGCAGTACGTC. It codes for CASSPGGASYEQYV.

The chain employs TRBV28 and TRBJ1-2, with 9 bases identical to TRBD1. Germline CDR1 and CDR2: MDHEN and SYDVKM. This CDR3 region has 15 residues. The V segment lost 2 bases and the J segment 5 bases; nucleotides outside the gene matches: 6. The CDR3 region is CASSLGTGSRYGYTF. The CDR3 region has the DNA TGTGCCAGCAGTTTAGGGACAGGGAGCAGGTATGGCTACACCTTC.

This clonotype was counted a few times. This sequence joins TRBV10-3 and TRBJ1-1; perhaps TRBD1 as D (5 bases). This CDR3 is 16 amino acids long. V lost 6 bases and J lost 1, with 18 bases in between. In germline, CDR1 is ENHRY, CDR2 SYGVKD. CDR3 nucleotides: TGTGCCATCAGGAAGGGGACCTCCTCAGAGAACACTGAAGCTTTCTTT. Translated, it gives CAIRKGTSSENTEAFF.

The chain carries TRBV5-1 and TRBJ1-1; 8 nucleotides line up with TRBD1. V shed 0 bases and J 0 bases; nucleotides not matched to a gene: 10. Germline V gene lookup returns CDR1 SGHRS and CDR2 YFSETQ. The CDR3 runs 18 residues. The CDR3 bases are TGCGCCAGCAGCTTGGAAGGGACAGGAAGACTCATGAACACTGAAGCTTTCTTT. Protein product: CASSLEGTGRLMNTEAFF. Together with reference TRBV5-1 and TRBJ1-1, the CDR3 gives the full variable domain: KAGVTQTPRYLIKTRGQQVTLSCSPISGHRSVSWYQQTPGQGLQFLFEYFSETQRNKGNFPGRFSGRQFSNSRSEMNVSTLELGDSALYLCASSLEGTGRLMNTEAFFGQGTRLTVV.

Of note for this clonotype: Sequence at one end of the junction differs from germline and may be a read error. In DNA, the CDR3 is TGTGCCGGCAGAAGCGGGAGGATGGACAATGAGCAGTTCTTC. Translating gives CAGRSGRMDNEQFF. The rearrangement joins TRBV2 to TRBJ2-1; 9 nucleotides line up with TRBD2. The germline V gene encodes CDR1 SNHLY and CDR2 FYNNEI. The CDR3 sequence is 14 residues long.

This rearrangement joins TRBV24-1 to TRBJ2-3, with 8 bases aligning to TRBD1. The CDR3 sequence is 16 residues long. The junction had 7 bases not matched to a gene; V was cut back by 2 bases and J by 4 bases. Germline lookup yields CDR1 KGHDR and CDR2 SFDVKD. The DNA for the CDR3 is TGTGCCACCAGTGATTCGCGGACAGGGTCGGCAGATACGCAGTATTTT. Encoded protein: CATSDSRTGSADTQYF.

The chain combines TRBV11-2 with TRBJ1-1; D may be TRBD1 (5 bases). This CDR3 is built from 12 residues. The germline gives CDR1 SGHAT, CDR2 FQNNGV. V was clipped by 5 bases and J by 8 bases, with 12 bases between them. This chain's CDR3 is CASSSAWDEAFF. CDR3 nucleotides: TGTGCCAGCAGCAGCGCTTGGGACGAAGCTTTCTTT. The variable domain in full, with the rest retrieved from reference TRBV11-2 and TRBJ1-1, is EAGVAQSPRYKIIEKRQSVAFWCNPISGHATLYWYQQILGQGPKLLIQFQNNGVVDDSQLPKDRFSAERLKGVDSTLKIQPAKLEDSAVYLCASSSAWDEAFFGQGTRLTVV.

This clonotype has a handful of counts. The rearrangement joins TRBV10-3 to TRBJ2-7; 9 positions agree with TRBD2. This CDR3 comprises 15 residues. CDR1 and CDR2 from the germline V gene are ENHRY and SYGVKD. Germline trimming cut 3 bases from V and 3 bases from J; bases unmatched to any gene: 6. The CDR3 is CAISESKAGGYEQYF. Written as DNA, the CDR3 is TGTGCCATCAGTGAAAGTAAAGCGGGGGGCTACGAGCAGTACTTC.

V usage is TRBV7-2 and J usage is TRBJ1-5; D gene uncertain. V dropped 5 bases and J dropped 0 bases, with 11 bases sitting between them. Germline V gene data show CDR1 as SGHTA and CDR2 as FQGNSA. The CDR3 runs 15 residues. CDR3: CASSPGINSNQPQHF. Written as DNA, the CDR3 is TGTGCCAGCAGCCCCGGAATTAATAGCAATCAGCCCCAGCATTTT.

The chain employs TRBV11-2 and TRBJ2-5; a possible D gene is TRBD2 (7 bases). This CDR3 region has 18 residues. Trimming removed 1 base at V and 1 base at J, with 19 bases between. CDR1 and CDR2 (germline): SGHAT, FQNNGV. DNA for the CDR3: TGTGCCAGCAGCTTAGTACTAGGGCGGGGGCCCGCCCAAGAGACCCAGTACTTC. It is translated as CASSLVLGRGPAQETQYF. The whole variable domain, filled in from reference TRBV11-2 and TRBJ2-5, reads EAGVAQSPRYKIIEKRQSVAFWCNPISGHATLYWYQQILGQGPKLLIQFQNNGVVDDSQLPKDRFSAERLKGVDSTLKIQPAKLEDSAVYLCASSLVLGRGPAQETQYFGPGTRLLVL.

This clonotype occurred a few times. CDR3 bases: TGTGCCAGCAGTCAGACAGCCTTAAGCGGTCAGCCCCAGCATTTT. This sequence encodes CASSQTALSGQPQHF. The V and J genes are TRBV12-3 or TRBV12-4 and TRBJ1-5; a possible D gene is TRBD1 (5 bases). V lost 5 bases to trimming and J lost 6 bases, with 17 bases between them. The length of the CDR3 is 15 residues.

This clonotype was counted only a few times. The J gene is TRBJ1-2, the V gene TRBV12-3 or TRBV12-4; D perhaps matches TRBD1 (5 bases). The V and J ends lost 5 bases and 8 bases respectively, with 24 bases between them. The CDR3 extends over 16 amino acids. CDR3 sequence (DNA): TGTGCCAGCAGTATCCGGGATCCAGCTTTAACAGGAGGCTACACCTTC. Translating gives CASSIRDPALTGGYTF.

V usage is TRBV5-1 and J usage is TRBJ2-7, with TRBD2 matching 9 bases. V lost 4 bases and J lost 0; bases outside the gene matches: 14. The CDR3 spans 18 residues. Per germline, CDR1 SGHRS and CDR2 YFSETQ. CDR3 DNA: TGCGCCAGCAGCCCGGGACTAGCTCCTCCGGCAGGCTCCTACGAGCAGTACGTC. Translated, it gives CASSPGLAPPAGSYEQYV.

This chain uses TRBV4-3 with TRBJ2-7; 9 bases fit TRBD2. The CDR3 has 17 amino acids. With 0 bases clipped from V and 3 bases from J, the junction kept 9 bases outside the gene matches. Germline loops: CDR1 LGHNA, CDR2 YSLEER. The CDR3 sequence: CASSQDQETSGGYEQYV. The CDR3 DNA sequence: TGCGCCAGCAGCCAAGATCAAGAGACTAGCGGAGGCTACGAGCAGTACGTC.

CDR3 loop: CASSLYWEDNEQFF. The CDR3 coding sequence is TGTGCCAGCAGCCTATATTGGGAGGACAATGAGCAGTTCTTC. The chain couples TRBV14 to TRBJ2-1; TRBD2 might be the D (6 bases). The CDR3 spans 14 residues. Deletions cut 4 bases from V and 5 bases from J, with 12 bases between. Germline V CDR1 and CDR2: SGHDN, FVKESK.

This clonotype was seen more than once but under ten times. The genes are TRBV7-7 and TRBJ2-7; 14 bases match TRBD2. CDR1 SSHAT and CDR2 FNYEAQ come from the germline V gene (reference sequence). The junction had 5 bases not matched to a gene; V was cut back by 5 bases and J by 2 bases. This CDR3 is 16 amino acids long. CDR3 coding DNA: TGTGCCAGCAGCCTCGGGACTAGCGGGAGAACCTACGAGCAGTACGTC. Its translation: CASSLGTSGRTYEQYV.